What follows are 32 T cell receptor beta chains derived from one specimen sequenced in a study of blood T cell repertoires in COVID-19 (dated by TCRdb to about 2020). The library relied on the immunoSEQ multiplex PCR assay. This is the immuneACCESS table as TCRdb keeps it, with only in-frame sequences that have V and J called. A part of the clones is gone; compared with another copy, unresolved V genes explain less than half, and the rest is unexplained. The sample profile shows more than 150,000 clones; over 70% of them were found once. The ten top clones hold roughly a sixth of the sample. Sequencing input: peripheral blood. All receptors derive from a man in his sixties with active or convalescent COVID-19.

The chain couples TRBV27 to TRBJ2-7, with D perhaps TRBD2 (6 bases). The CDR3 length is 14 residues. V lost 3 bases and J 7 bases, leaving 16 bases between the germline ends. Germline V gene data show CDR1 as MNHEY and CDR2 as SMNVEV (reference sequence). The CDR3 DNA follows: TGTGCCAGCAGTTTGAGTATCGGAGGGGTTGAGCAGTACTTC. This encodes CASSLSIGGVEQYF.

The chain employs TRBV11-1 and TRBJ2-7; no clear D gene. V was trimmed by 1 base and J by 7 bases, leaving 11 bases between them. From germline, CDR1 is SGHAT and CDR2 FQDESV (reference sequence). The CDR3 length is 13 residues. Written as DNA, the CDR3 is TGTGCCAGCAGCTTAGACAGTAATCGGGAGCAGTACTTC. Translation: CASSLDSNREQYF. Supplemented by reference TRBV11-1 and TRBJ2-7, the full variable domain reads EAEVAQSPRYKITEKSQAVAFWCDPISGHATLYWYRQILGQGPELLVQFQDESVVDDSQLPKDRFSAERLKGVDSTLKIQPAELGDSAMYLCASSLDSNREQYFGPGTRLTVT.

CDR3 bases: TGCAGTGCTAGCACTACCCAGCCCCAGCATTTT. It codes for CSASTTQPQHF. This sequence joins TRBV20-1 and TRBJ1-5; unclear D gene. V dropped 3 bases and J dropped 7 bases, with 7 bases sitting between them. There are 11 residues in the CDR3. CDR1 is DFQATT and CDR2 is SNEGSKA in the germline V gene (reference sequence).

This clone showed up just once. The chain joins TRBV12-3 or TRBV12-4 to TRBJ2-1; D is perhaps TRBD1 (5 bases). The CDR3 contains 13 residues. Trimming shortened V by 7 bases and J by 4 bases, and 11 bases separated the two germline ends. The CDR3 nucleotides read TGTGCCAGCAAAGTTGACAGTTACAATGAGCAGTTCTTC. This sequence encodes CASKVDSYNEQFF.

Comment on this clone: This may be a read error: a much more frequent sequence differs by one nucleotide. In nucleotides, the CDR3 is TGTGCCAGCAGCTTCATGAACACTGAAGCTTTCTTT. Translating gives CASSFMNTEAFF. This chain joins TRBV5-8 and TRBJ1-1, with D unclear. Germline V CDR1 and CDR2: SGHTS, YDEGEE. This CDR3 contains 12 residues. Deletions cut 2 bases from V and 0 bases from J, with 2 bases between.

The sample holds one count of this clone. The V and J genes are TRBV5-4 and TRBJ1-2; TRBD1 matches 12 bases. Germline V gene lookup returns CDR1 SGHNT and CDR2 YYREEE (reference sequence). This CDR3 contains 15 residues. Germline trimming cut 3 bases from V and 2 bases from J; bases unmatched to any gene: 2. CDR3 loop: CASSWDRGRNYGYTF. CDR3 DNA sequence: TGTGCCAGCAGCTGGGACAGGGGGCGAAACTATGGCTACACCTTC.

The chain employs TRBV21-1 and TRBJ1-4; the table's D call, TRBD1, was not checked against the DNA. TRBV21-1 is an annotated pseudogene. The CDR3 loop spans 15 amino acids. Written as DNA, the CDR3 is TGTGCCAGCAGCAACTCGACAGGGGTCAGTGAAAAACTGTTTTTT. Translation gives CASSNSTGVSEKLFF.

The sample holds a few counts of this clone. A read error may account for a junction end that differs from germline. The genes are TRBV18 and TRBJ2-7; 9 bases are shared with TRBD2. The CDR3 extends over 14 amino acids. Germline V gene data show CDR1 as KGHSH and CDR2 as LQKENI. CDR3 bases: TGTGCCAGCTCACCACAGAGCGGGAGGACAGTCAGGTGGTTC. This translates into CASSPQSGRTVRWF.

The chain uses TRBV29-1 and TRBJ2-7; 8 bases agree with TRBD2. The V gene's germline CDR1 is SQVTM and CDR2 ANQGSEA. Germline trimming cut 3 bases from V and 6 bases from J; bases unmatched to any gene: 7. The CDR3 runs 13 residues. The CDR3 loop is CSVERGLVGEQYF. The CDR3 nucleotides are TGCAGCGTTGAGAGGGGACTAGTGGGCGAGCAGTACTTC.

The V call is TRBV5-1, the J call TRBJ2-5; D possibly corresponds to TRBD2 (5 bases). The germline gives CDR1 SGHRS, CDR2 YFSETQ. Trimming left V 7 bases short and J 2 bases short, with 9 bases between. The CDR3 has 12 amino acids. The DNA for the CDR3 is TGCGCCAGCGGACGGGAACAAGAGACCCAGTACTTC. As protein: CASGREQETQYF.

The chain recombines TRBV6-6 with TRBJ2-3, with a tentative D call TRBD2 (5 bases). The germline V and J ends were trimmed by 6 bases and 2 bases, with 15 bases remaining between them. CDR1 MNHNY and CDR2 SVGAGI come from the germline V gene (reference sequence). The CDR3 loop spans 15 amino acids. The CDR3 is CASSGAGVNTDTQYF. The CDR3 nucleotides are TGTGCCAGCAGCGGCGCCGGGGTGAACACAGATACGCAGTATTTT.

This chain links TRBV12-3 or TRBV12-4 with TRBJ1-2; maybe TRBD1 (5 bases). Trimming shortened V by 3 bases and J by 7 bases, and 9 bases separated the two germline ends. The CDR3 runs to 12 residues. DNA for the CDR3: TGTGCCAGCAGTTTGGTAGGGGCTGGCTACACCTTC. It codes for CASSLVGAGYTF.

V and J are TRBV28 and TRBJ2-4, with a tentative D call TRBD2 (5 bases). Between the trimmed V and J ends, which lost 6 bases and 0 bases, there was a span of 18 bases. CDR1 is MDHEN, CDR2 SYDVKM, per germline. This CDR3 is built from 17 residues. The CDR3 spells CASSLVGGRLAKNIQYF. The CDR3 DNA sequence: TGTGCCAGCAGCCTCGTAGGTGGGAGACTAGCCAAAAACATTCAGTACTTC.

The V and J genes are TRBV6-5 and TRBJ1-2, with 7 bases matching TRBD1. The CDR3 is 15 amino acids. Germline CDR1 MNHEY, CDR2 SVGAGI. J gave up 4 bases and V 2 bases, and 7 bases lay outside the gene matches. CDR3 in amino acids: CASSYLGPGGYGYTF. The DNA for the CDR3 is TGTGCCAGCAGTTACCTAGGGCCAGGGGGCTATGGCTACACCTTC.

The chain's CDR3 is CASSSPGRVTDTQYF. CDR3 nucleotide sequence: TGTGCCAGCAGTTCTCCAGGGCGTGTAACAGATACGCAGTATTTT. The chain employs TRBV28 and TRBJ2-3; D might be TRBD1 (5 bases). The CDR3 contains 15 residues. Germline assignment: CDR1 MDHEN and CDR2 SYDVKM. V lost 4 bases and J lost 3, with 14 bases in between.

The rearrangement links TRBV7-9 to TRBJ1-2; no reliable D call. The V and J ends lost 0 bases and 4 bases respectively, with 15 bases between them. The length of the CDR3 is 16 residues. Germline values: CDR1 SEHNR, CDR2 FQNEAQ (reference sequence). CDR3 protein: CASSLAGLWEFYGYTF. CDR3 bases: TGTGCCAGCAGCTTAGCAGGCCTTTGGGAGTTCTATGGCTACACCTTC. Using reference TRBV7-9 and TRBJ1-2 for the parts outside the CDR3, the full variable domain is DTGVSQNPRHKITKRGQNVTFRCDPISEHNRLYWYRQTLGQGPEFLTYFQNEAQLEKSRLLSDRFSAERPKGSFSTLEIQRTEQGDSAMYLCASSLAGLWEFYGYTFGSGTRLTVV.

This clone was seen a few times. CDR3 in amino acids: CASSPWSGVEPQHF. The CDR3 DNA follows: TGTGCCAGCAGTCCATGGTCGGGGGTAGAGCCCCAGCATTTT. The chain recombines TRBV27 with TRBJ1-5; perhaps TRBD1 as D (5 bases). This CDR3 comprises 14 residues. The V end lost 5 bases, the J end lost 8 bases, and 16 bases lay between the germline ends. CDR1 is MNHEY, CDR2 SMNVEV, per germline (reference sequence).

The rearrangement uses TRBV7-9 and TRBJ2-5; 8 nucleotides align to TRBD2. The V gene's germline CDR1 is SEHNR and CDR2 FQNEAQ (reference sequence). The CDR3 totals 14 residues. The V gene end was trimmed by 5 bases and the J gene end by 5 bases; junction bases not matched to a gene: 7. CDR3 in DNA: TGTGCCAGCAGCCCTAGCGGGCCCGTGGAGACCCAGTACTTC. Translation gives CASSPSGPVETQYF.

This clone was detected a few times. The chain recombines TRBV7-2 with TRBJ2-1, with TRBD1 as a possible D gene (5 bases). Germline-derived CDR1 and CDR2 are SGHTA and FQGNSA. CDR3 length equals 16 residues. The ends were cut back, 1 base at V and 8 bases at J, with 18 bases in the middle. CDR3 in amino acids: CASSLEFGRQGDEQFF. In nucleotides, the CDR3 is TGTGCCAGCAGCTTAGAATTCGGACGTCAAGGGGATGAGCAGTTCTTC. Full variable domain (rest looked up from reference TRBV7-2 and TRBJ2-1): GAGVSQSPSNKVTEKGKDVELRCDPISGHTALYWYRQSLGQGLEFLIYFQGNSAPDKSGLPSDRFSAERTGGSVSTLTIQRTQQEDSAVYLCASSLEFGRQGDEQFFGPGTRLTVL.

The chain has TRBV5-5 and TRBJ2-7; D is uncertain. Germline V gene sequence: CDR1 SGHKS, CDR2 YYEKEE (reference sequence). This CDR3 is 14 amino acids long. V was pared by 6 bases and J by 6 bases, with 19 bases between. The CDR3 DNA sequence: TGTGCCAGCACCGGCGTACGCGAGTCAGGCGAGCAGTACTTC. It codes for CASTGVRESGEQYF.

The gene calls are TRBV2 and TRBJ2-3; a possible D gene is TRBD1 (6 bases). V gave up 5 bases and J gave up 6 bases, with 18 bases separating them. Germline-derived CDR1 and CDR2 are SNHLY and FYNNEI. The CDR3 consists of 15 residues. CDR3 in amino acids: CASSLQGSGEDTQYF. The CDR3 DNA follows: TGTGCCAGCAGTTTACAGGGAAGTGGGGAGGATACGCAGTATTTT.

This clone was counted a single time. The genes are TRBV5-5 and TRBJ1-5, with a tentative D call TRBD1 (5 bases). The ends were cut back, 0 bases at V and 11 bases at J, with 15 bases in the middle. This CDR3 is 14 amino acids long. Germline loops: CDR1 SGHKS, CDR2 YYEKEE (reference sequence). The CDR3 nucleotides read TGTGCCAGCAGCTTGGGCGGGGGGTTTCCGACCCAGCATTTT. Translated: CASSLGGGFPTQHF.

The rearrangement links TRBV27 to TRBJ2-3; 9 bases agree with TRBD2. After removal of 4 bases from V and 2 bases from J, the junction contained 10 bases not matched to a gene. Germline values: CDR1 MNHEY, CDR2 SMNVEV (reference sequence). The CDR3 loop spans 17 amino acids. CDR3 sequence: CASSSATSGGYTDTQYF. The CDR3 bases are TGTGCCAGCAGTTCGGCGACTAGCGGAGGATACACAGATACGCAGTATTTT.

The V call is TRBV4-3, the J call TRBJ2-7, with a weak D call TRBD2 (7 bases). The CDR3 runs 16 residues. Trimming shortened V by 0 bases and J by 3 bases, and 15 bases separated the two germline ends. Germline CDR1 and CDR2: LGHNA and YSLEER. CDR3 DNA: TGCGCCAGCAGCCAAGAAGGGGGGGCGTCGGGCTACGAGCAGTACTTC. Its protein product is CASSQEGGASGYEQYF.

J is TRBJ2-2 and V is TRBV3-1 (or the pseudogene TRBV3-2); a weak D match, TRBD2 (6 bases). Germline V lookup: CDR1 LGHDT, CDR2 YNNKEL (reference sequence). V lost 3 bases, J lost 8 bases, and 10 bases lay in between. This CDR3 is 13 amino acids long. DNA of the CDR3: TGTGCCAGCAGCCAGGCGGGGCTAGGGGAGCTGTTTTTT. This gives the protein CASSQAGLGELFF.

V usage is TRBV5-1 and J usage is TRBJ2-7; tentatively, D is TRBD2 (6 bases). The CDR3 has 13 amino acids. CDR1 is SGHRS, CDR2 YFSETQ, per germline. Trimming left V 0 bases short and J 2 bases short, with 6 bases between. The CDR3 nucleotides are TGCGCCAGCAGCTTGGGCGGGACCTACGAGCAGTACTTC. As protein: CASSLGGTYEQYF.

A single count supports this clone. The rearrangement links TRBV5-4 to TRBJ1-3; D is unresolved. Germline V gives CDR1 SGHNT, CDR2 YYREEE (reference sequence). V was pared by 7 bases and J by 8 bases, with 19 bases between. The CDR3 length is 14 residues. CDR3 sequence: CASPRETGEDTIYF. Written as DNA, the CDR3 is TGTGCCAGCCCCCGGGAGACCGGGGAGGACACCATATATTTT.

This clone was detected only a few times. The CDR3 DNA reads as TGCGCCAGCAGTAAACAGGGTACGAATTCACCCCTCCACTTT. It specifies CASSKQGTNSPLHF. The genes are TRBV4-3 and TRBJ1-6, with D perhaps TRBD1 (6 bases). Germline V gives CDR1 LGHNA, CDR2 YSLEER. Deletions cut 6 bases from V and 7 bases from J, with 13 bases between. This CDR3 spans 14 amino acids.

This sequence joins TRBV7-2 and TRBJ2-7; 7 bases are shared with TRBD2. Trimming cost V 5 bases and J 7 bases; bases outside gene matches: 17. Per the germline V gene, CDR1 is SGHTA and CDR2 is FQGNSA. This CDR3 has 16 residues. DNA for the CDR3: TGTGCCAGCAGCCGGTCCCCGAGCAGGGTCGGGGGGGAGCAGTACTTC. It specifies CASSRSPSRVGGEQYF.

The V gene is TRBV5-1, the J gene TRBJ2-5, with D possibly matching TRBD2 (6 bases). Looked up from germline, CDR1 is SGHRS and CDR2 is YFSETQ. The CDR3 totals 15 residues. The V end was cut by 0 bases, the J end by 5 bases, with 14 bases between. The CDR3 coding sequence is TGCGCCAGCAGCTTGGGAGGGAACCGGGGGGAGACCCAGTACTTC. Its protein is CASSLGGNRGETQYF.

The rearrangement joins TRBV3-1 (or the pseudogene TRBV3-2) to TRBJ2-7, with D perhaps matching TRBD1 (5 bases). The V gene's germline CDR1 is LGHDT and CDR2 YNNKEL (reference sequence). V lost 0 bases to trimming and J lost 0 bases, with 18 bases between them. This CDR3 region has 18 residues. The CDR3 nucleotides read TGTGCCAGCAGCCAAGATTTAGGGGCTGTCGGGCTCTCCTACGAGCAGTACTTC. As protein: CASSQDLGAVGLSYEQYF.

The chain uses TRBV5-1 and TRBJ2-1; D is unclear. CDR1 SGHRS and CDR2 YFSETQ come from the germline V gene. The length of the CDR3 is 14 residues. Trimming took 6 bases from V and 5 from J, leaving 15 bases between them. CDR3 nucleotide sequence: TGCGCCAGCAAGGAGCAGAGCACCCACAATGAGCAGTTCTTC. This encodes CASKEQSTHNEQFF.